This record looks at one TCR beta chain sequence and its context. This record comes from a study of blood T cell repertoires in COVID-19. Whole-study context: Collection of acute and convalescent COVID-19 samples took place in the United States, Italy and Spain.

Germline lookup yields CDR1 SGDLS and CDR2 YYNGEE. Trimming removed 4 bases from V and 0 bases from J, with 11 bases in between. This CDR3 has 15 residues. Sequenced by immunoSEQ multiplex PCR; TCRdb stores in-frame clones only, minus some. Found here are 150,000 to 200,000 clones, about 86% of them singletons; the top ten hold less than 4.5%. Sequenced input: PBMCs or T cells enriched from blood (not recorded which). The source of this sequence is a woman in her forties or fifties in a cohort exposed to, infected with or recovered from COVID-19 (not recorded which). The chain uses TRBV9 and TRBJ1-3; the D gene is possibly TRBD1 (5 bases). CDR3 sequence (DNA): TGTGCCAGCAGCCCCTCAGGGCCCTCTGGAAACACCATATATTTT. Translation: CASSPSGPSGNTIYF. Filled out from reference TRBV9 and TRBJ1-3, the complete variable domain reads DSGVTQTPKHLITATGQRVTLRCSPRSGDLSVYWYQQSLDQGLQFLIQYYNGEERAKGNILERFSAQQFPDLHSELNLSSLELGDSALYFCASSPSGPSGNTIYFGEGSWLTVV.